A selection of T cell receptor beta chains follows, all from one sample in a study of cytomegalovirus exposure and HLA in healthy donors. Measured with immunoSEQ multiplex PCR; TCRdb has only the in-frame clones, and not every one. This sample's table has fewer than 150,000 clones. Sequencing used PBMCs. The origin of the receptors is a young man in good health and CMV-seronegative. The CDR3 runs from the conserved cysteine through the conserved F or W. The order of the fields is CDR3 length, J gene, V gene, D gene, CDR3 protein, CDR3 DNA. D genes are given only for firm matches.

15 | TRBJ2-5 | TRBV5-6 | TRBD2 | CASSLGGLVKETQYF | TGTGCCAGCAGCTTGGGGGGACTAGTTAAGGAGACCCAGTACTTC
15 | TRBJ2-7 | TRBV6-1 | NA | CASSEHGGRTYEQYF | TGTGCCAGCAGCGAACATGGGGGCCGGACCTACGAGCAGTACTTC
11 | TRBJ2-7 | TRBV2 | NA | CASYRGLEQYF | TGTGCCAGCTACAGGGGACTCGAGCAGTACTTC
16 | TRBJ2-2 | TRBV18 | NA | CASSPSLGANTGELFF | TGTGCCAGCTCACCGTCTCTCGGAGCGAACACCGGGGAGCTGTTTTTT
13 | TRBJ2-7 | TRBV7-2 | TRBD1 | CASSTGQGYEQYF | TGTGCCAGCAGCACGGGACAGGGCTACGAGCAGTACTTC
12 | TRBJ1-1 | TRBV7-9 | NA | CASSSGIAEAFF | TGTGCCAGCAGCAGCGGAATTGCTGAAGCTTTCTTT
13 | TRBJ1-5 | TRBV7-9 | NA | CASSAPGNQPQHF | TGTGCCAGCAGCGCCCCAGGCAATCAGCCCCAGCATTTT
15 | TRBJ2-5 | TRBV15 | TRBD1 | CATSRDYTGGETQYF | TGTGCCACCAGCAGAGACTATACAGGGGGGGAGACCCAGTACTTC
15 | TRBJ2-1 | TRBV28 | NA | CASTSEAVGYNEQFF | TGTGCCAGCACCTCCGAAGCGGTAGGATACAATGAGCAGTTCTTC
14 | TRBJ1-2 | TRBV29-1 | TRBD1 | CSVPRQGDRYGYTF | TGCAGCGTTCCCAGACAGGGCGATCGCTATGGCTACACCTTC
15 | TRBJ2-2 | TRBV4-1 | NA | CASSIRERDTGELFF | TGCGCCAGCAGTATCCGGGAAAGAGACACCGGGGAGCTGTTTTTT
14 | TRBJ1-1 | TRBV7-9 | NA | CASSDYQEGRGAFF | TGTGCCAGCAGCGACTATCAGGAGGGGCGAGGAGCTTTCTTT
13 | TRBJ1-2 | TRBV28 | TRBD1 | CASSQDRALGYTF | TGTGCCAGCAGCCAGGACAGGGCCTTAGGCTACACCTTC
14 | TRBJ1-1 | TRBV5-4 | TRBD1 | CASSAGTANTEAFF | TGTGCCAGCAGCGCCGGGACAGCGAACACTGAAGCTTTCTTT
11 | TRBJ1-1 | TRBV20-1 | NA | CSNKGYTEAFF | TGCAGTAATAAGGGGTACACTGAAGCTTTCTTT
15 | TRBJ2-7 | TRBV5-1 | NA | CASSLRTGSAYEQYF | TGCGCCAGCAGCTTGAGGACGGGTAGCGCCTACGAGCAGTACTTC
15 | TRBJ2-7 | TRBV6-5 | TRBD1 | CASSYQPRTGNEQYF | TGTGCCAGCAGTTACCAGCCACGGACAGGGAACGAGCAGTACTTC
13 | TRBJ1-5 | TRBV27 | TRBD1 | CASRQGSNQPQHF | TGTGCCAGCAGACAGGGGAGCAATCAGCCCCAGCATTTT
14 | TRBJ2-2 | TRBV5-1 | NA | CASSLDRDTGELFF | TGCGCCAGCAGCTTGGACAGGGACACCGGGGAGCTGTTTTTT
16 | TRBJ2-1 | TRBV4-1 | TRBD2 | CASSQDGSGAYNEQFF | TGCGCCAGCAGCCAAGATGGTAGCGGGGCGTACAATGAGCAGTTCTTC
14 | TRBJ1-2 | TRBV9 | NA | CASSVEPDSYGYTF | TGTGCCAGCAGCGTAGAACCGGACAGCTATGGCTACACCTTC
15 | TRBJ2-7 | TRBV18 | NA | CASSPYPRAFYEQYF | TGTGCCAGCTCACCTTACCCGAGGGCCTTCTACGAGCAGTACTTC
14 | TRBJ1-2 | TRBV4-1 | NA | CASSQDLRKWGYTF | TGCGCCAGCAGCCAAGACCTCAGGAAGTGGGGCTACACCTTC
15 | TRBJ2-3 | TRBV11-2 | TRBD1 | CASSPRDRGTDTQYF | TGTGCCAGCAGCCCCCGGGACAGGGGGACAGATACGCAGTATTTT
14 | TRBJ1-2 | TRBV9 | TRBD1 | CASSVDRGGYGYTF | TGTGCCAGCAGCGTAGACAGGGGAGGCTATGGCTACACCTTC
12 | TRBJ1-1 | TRBV6-5 | NA | CASSYTGSQAFF | TGTGCCAGCAGTTACACCGGGTCTCAAGCTTTCTTT
15 | TRBJ2-7 | TRBV14 | TRBD2 | CASRPGTSMSYEQYF | TGTGCCAGCAGACCCGGGACTAGTATGTCCTACGAGCAGTACTTC
15 | TRBJ2-7 | TRBV5-6 | TRBD1 | CASSLGRDRSYEQYF | TGTGCCAGCAGCTTGGGTCGGGACAGGTCCTACGAGCAGTACTTC
13 | TRBJ1-4 | TRBV7-2 | NA | CASSPGANEKLFF | TGTGCCAGCAGCCCAGGGGCAAATGAAAAACTGTTTTTT
16 | TRBJ2-3 | TRBV4-1 | TRBD2 | CASSQVPAGATDTQYF | TGCGCCAGCAGCCAAGTGCCAGCGGGAGCCACAGATACGCAGTATTTT
15 | TRBJ2-3 | TRBV15 | TRBD2 | CATSRGGRGADTQYF | TGTGCCACCAGCAGGGGGGGGCGGGGGGCAGATACGCAGTATTTT
16 | TRBJ2-7 | TRBV7-2 | NA | CASSHSGGLVSYEQYF | TGTGCCAGCAGCCACTCGGGTGGTCTAGTCTCCTACGAGCAGTACTTC
16 | TRBJ2-3 | TRBV19 | NA | CASSTIGQLNTDTQYF | TGTGCCAGTAGTACAATTGGACAGTTAAACACAGATACGCAGTATTTT
13 | TRBJ1-1 | TRBV9 | NA | CASSPPGLTEAFF | TGTGCCAGCAGCCCTCCAGGGCTCACTGAAGCTTTCTTT
13 | TRBJ2-7 | TRBV11-2 | NA | CASSSGLTYEQYF | TGTGCCAGCAGCTCGGGACTGACCTACGAGCAGTACTTC
14 | TRBJ1-4 | TRBV27 | NA | CASSPTATNEKLFF | TGTGCCAGCAGCCCGACTGCAACTAATGAAAAACTGTTTTTT
16 | TRBJ2-1 | TRBV19 | TRBD2 | CASSIGLAGVPNEQFF | TGTGCCAGTAGTATAGGACTAGCGGGAGTGCCCAATGAGCAGTTCTTC
15 | TRBJ2-3 | TRBV9 | TRBD2 | CASSKSGDRRDTQYF | TGTGCCAGCAGCAAGAGCGGGGATCGTAGGGATACGCAGTATTTT
13 | TRBJ2-7 | TRBV7-2 | NA | CASSLGLSYEQYF | TGTGCCAGCAGCCTCGGACTGTCCTACGAGCAGTACTTC
15 | TRBJ2-5 | TRBV18 | NA | CASSPTGGLQETQYF | TGTGCCAGCTCACCTACAGGGGGACTACAAGAGACCCAGTACTTC
13 | TRBJ1-3 | TRBV27 | NA | CASISRGGNTIYF | TGTGCCAGCATCTCCCGCGGGGGCAACACCATATATTTT
14 | TRBJ1-5 | TRBV6-6 | NA | CASTEWGPNQPQHF | TGTGCCAGCACCGAGTGGGGGCCAAATCAGCCCCAGCATTTT
11 | TRBJ2-7 | TRBV30 | TRBD1 | CAWGTGYEQYF | TGTGCCTGGGGGACAGGATACGAGCAGTACTTC
12 | TRBJ2-7 | TRBV4-2 | TRBD1 | CASSRTGNEQYF | TGTGCCAGCAGCCGGACAGGGAACGAGCAGTACTTC
17 | TRBJ1-3 | TRBV28 | NA | CASLSGGGGYSGNTIYF | TGTGCCAGCCTATCCGGCGGGGGGGGATACTCTGGAAACACCATATATTTT